This is a list of T cell receptor beta chains from one sample in a study of blood T cell repertoires in COVID-19. Sequencing used immunoSEQ multiplex PCR; TCRdb keeps in-frame clones, though not all of them. The sample has over 50,000 clones; around 86% are singletons. The material sequenced was peripheral blood. Source of these receptors: a human donor in a cohort sampled during active COVID-19. Both conserved end residues are part of each CDR3. The order of the fields is D gene, clone size, J gene, V gene, CDR3 DNA, CDR3 protein. D genes are given only for firm matches. Clone size is given for some rows only: seen once, a few or many times, or a class if the clone is expanded.

>TRBD2|.|TRBJ2-2|TRBV7-8
TGTGCCAGCAGCCTTAGACTAGCGGGAAACACCGGGGAGCTGTTTTTT
CASSLRLAGNTGELFF
>.|.|TRBJ2-1|TRBV3-1/TRBV3-2
TGTGCCAGCAGCCAAGTAGGCAGGGTACACGATATCTCCTACAATGAGCAGTTCTTC
CASSQVGRVHDISYNEQFF
>TRBD2|.|TRBJ2-1|TRBV29-1
TGCAGCGCGAGCGGGAGTACCTACAATGAGCAGTTCTTC
CSASGSTYNEQFF
>TRBD1|.|TRBJ1-1|TRBV3-1/TRBV3-2
TGTGCCAGCAGCCACCCAGGGGGCTATAACACTGAAGCTTTCTTT
CASSHPGGYNTEAFF
>.|.|TRBJ2-7|TRBV4-1
TGCGCCAGCAGCCCCCTGCTACGGGGAAGCTCCTACGAGCAGTACTTC
CASSPLLRGSSYEQYF
>.|.|TRBJ1-1|TRBV11-2
TGTGCCAGCAGCTTAGGAGTGAACACTGAAGCTTTCTTT
CASSLGVNTEAFF
>TRBD1|.|TRBJ1-2|TRBV6-5
TGTGCCAGCAGTTACGGGACAGGAGGGGCCAGCTACACCTTC
CASSYGTGGASYTF
>.|.|TRBJ2-5|TRBV6-2/TRBV6-3
TGTGCCAGCAGTTACCAAGGACAGCGCCAAGAGACCCAGTACTTC
CASSYQGQRQETQYF
>TRBD1|.|TRBJ1-1|TRBV10-3
TGTGCCATCAGGTCCGGGACAGGGGACACTGAAGCTTTCTTT
CAIRSGTGDTEAFF
>TRBD1|.|TRBJ2-5|TRBV3-1/TRBV3-2
TGTGCCAGCAGCCAAAAACAGGGGGGAGAGACCCAGTACTTC
CASSQKQGGETQYF
>.|.|TRBJ2-2|TRBV2
TGTGCCAGCAGTCCATTACTAGCTGGGAACACCGGGGAGCTGTTTTTT
CASSPLLAGNTGELFF
>.|.|TRBJ2-7|TRBV10-1
TGCGCCAGGAGGAAGGTTGGGTTAGCGGCAAAGTACGAGCAGTACTTC
CARRKVGLAAKYEQYF
>TRBD1|.|TRBJ2-1|TRBV5-1
TGCGCCAGCAGCGCTGGACAGGTCCCGCAGTTCTTC
CASSAGQVPQFF
>.|.|TRBJ2-1|TRBV5-1
TGCGCCAGCAGCTTGGCTGGTGGCAGCGGTAGTGAGCAGTTCTTC
CASSLAGGSGSEQFF
>TRBD2|few|TRBJ2-7|TRBV29-1
TGCAGCGTTGAAGGGCTAGCGGGGCTCTACGAGCAGTACTTC
CSVEGLAGLYEQYF
>.|few|TRBJ2-7|TRBV5-6
TGTGCCAGCAGCGCCCTTACTAGCTCCCCCGAGCAGTACTTC
CASSALTSSPEQYF
>.|few|TRBJ2-7|TRBV7-6
TGTGCCAGCAGCCCCGGCATTAGCGGCTCCTACGAGCAGTACTTC
CASSPGISGSYEQYF
>TRBD1|.|TRBJ2-7|TRBV7-9
TGTGCCAGCAGCTTAGTGCAGGGGGCCTACGAGCAGTACTTC
CASSLVQGAYEQYF
>.|.|TRBJ1-2|TRBV24-1
TGTGCCACCAGTGTTAAGGGCGCAGGGAGCTACACCTTC
CATSVKGAGSYTF
>TRBD2|.|TRBJ2-7|TRBV6-1
TGTGCCAGCAGTGAATTATCTAGCGGGAGTCTGTACGAGCAGTACTTC
CASSELSSGSLYEQYF
>.|.|TRBJ1-1|TRBV24-1
TGTGCCACCAGTGATTCCCGGGGTCTTAGAACTGAAGCTTTCTTT
CATSDSRGLRTEAFF
>.|.|TRBJ2-2|TRBV19
TGTGCCAGTACCCATATCAAAGGGAACATCGCAGGGACCGGGGAGCTGTTTTTT
CASTHIKGNIAGTGELFF
>TRBD1|few|TRBJ1-2|TRBV3-1/TRBV3-2
TGTGCCAGCAGCCCCGTAGGGACAGGGGGCTATGGCTACACCTTC
CASSPVGTGGYGYTF
>TRBD2|.|TRBJ2-5|TRBV6-6
TGTGCCAGCAGTTCCCCAGGACTAGCGGGAGGAGAGACCCAGTACTTC
CASSSPGLAGGETQYF
>TRBD2|.|TRBJ2-5|TRBV7-3
TGTGCCAGCAGCTTAACGGTAGCGGGAGGCAAAGAGACCCAGTACTTC
CASSLTVAGGKETQYF
>.|.|TRBJ1-4|TRBV5-1
TGCGCCAGCAGCTTAGGGAGCGACAGCCGGGGGAATGAAAAACTGTTTTTT
CASSLGSDSRGNEKLFF
>TRBD1|.|TRBJ1-2|TRBV19
TGTGCCAGTAGTATAGGGGACAGGGATGTTAAAGGCTACACCTTC
CASSIGDRDVKGYTF
>TRBD2|.|TRBJ2-1|TRBV7-3
TGTGCCAGCAGCTCTCGACTAGCGGGATACAATGAGCAGTTCTTC
CASSSRLAGYNEQFF
>TRBD2|.|TRBJ2-3|TRBV7-6
TGTGCCAGCAGCTTATTACCGGGAGGGGCAGATACGCAGTATTTT
CASSLLPGGADTQYF
>TRBD1|.|TRBJ2-3|TRBV15
TGTGCCACCAGCAAGGGACAGGTCACAGATACGCAGTATTTT
CATSKGQVTDTQYF
>TRBD1|.|TRBJ1-2|TRBV27
TGTGCCAGCAGTCCAGGGACAGGGGGGAGTGGGGGCTACACCTTC
CASSPGTGGSGGYTF
>.|.|TRBJ1-3|TRBV5-1
TGCGCCAGCCGGACGGGGGACTCTGGAAACACCATATATTTT
CASRTGDSGNTIYF
>.|once|TRBJ1-1|TRBV3-1/TRBV3-2
TGTGCCAGCAGCCAAGAGTCCTTCCGGGAAGCTTTCTTT
CASSQESFREAFF
>TRBD2|.|TRBJ2-5|TRBV7-3
TGTGCCAGCAGCTTAAGGCGGGGGGAGACCCAGTACTTC
CASSLRRGETQYF
>TRBD1|.|TRBJ2-2|TRBV10-1
TGCGCCAGCAGCCGGGACAGGGGGACCGGGGAGCTGTTTTTT
CASSRDRGTGELFF
>TRBD2|.|TRBJ2-1|TRBV7-2
TGTGCCAGCAGCTTAGTTAGCGGGAGGGCCACTGGTGAGCAGTTCTTC
CASSLVSGRATGEQFF
>TRBD1|.|TRBJ2-1|TRBV28
TGTGCCAGCAGTTTGTGGGACAGGGGTAAAAATGAGCAGTTCTTC
CASSLWDRGKNEQFF
>.|.|TRBJ2-3|TRBV7-6
TGTGCCAGCAGCTCTAGCACAGATACGCAGTATTTT
CASSSSTDTQYF
>TRBD1|once|TRBJ1-5|TRBV7-2
TGTGCCAGCAGCCGCCGGGACAGGAATCAGCCCCAGCATTTT
CASSRRDRNQPQHF